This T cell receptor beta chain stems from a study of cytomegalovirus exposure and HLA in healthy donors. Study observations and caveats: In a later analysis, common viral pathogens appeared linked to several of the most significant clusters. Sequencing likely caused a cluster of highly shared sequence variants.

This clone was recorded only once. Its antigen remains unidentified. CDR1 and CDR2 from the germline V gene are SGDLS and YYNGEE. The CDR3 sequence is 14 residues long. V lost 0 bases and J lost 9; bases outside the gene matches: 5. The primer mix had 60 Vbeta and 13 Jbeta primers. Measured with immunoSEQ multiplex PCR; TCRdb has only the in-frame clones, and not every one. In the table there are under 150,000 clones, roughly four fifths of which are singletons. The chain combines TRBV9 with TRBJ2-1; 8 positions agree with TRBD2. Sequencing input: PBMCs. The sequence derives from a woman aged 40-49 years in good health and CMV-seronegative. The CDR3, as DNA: TGTGCCAGCAGCGTAGCCGGGGGGGCAGGTGAGCAGTTCTTC. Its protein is CASSVAGGAGEQFF.